The entry below gives a single TCR beta chain sequence along with its context. Its antigen is as yet unknown. These data come from a study of CD8 T cells in ankylosing spondylitis. Germline V gene sequence: CDR1 SNHLY, CDR2 FYNNEI. Between the trimmed V and J ends, which lost 0 bases and 0 bases, there was a span of 18 bases. This CDR3 is built from 19 residues. TCRdb called the 5' RACE reads again in MiXCR, with one record for every CDR3 protein. The table lists 150,000 to 200,000 distinct CDR3 sequences, around 17% of them singletons, with roughly 8% in the top ten. Broader study findings: In the blood and synovial fluid of reactive arthritis, some motif variants had been previously reported.

Sequenced material: blood, either unsorted or a sorted T cell fraction (not recorded which). V and J are TRBV2 and TRBJ1-5; D is undetermined. This receptor was taken from a male donor with ankylosing spondylitis or in good health (not recorded which). The CDR3 protein is CASSEAGGGPSNSNQPQHF. CDR3 coding DNA: TGTGCCAGCAGTGAAGCCGGAGGAGGGCCGAGTAATAGCAATCAGCCCCAGCATTTT.